This entry concerns a single T cell receptor beta chain. This clonotype appeared many times. Its antigen is currently not known. No base quality information exists; no much larger clone differs at one position. The data were obtained in a study of breast tumors, draining lymph nodes, adjacent tissues listed by TCRdb under 2016. At the level of the whole study: Breast cancer patients provided tumor, adjacent nontumor tissue and axillary lymph nodes, and the study compared the TCR beta repertoires across these three sources. The study was designed to assess the relationships and possible T-cell exchange between tumor, surrounding tissue and draining lymph node repertoires in human breast cancer. Study-wide conclusions, independent of this receptor: The data were judged consistent with most tumor T cells deriving from the lymph node and then expanding within tumor tissue. Tumors showed preferential V and J gene usage, and their T-cell repertoire diversity fell below that of lymph nodes yet above that of nontumor tissue. Tumor and nontumor tissue repertoires were found to be significantly more similar in luminal-like than in basal-like breast cancer. The study presented the conclusion that tumor T cells originate in lymph nodes as consistent with a hypothesis, not as something directly demonstrated.

The lymph node samples were taken from the axillary draining lymph nodes of breast cancer patients. The listed sequencing device is Illumina HiSeq 2000. TCR beta chain libraries were generated through multiplex PCR amplification. The amplified TCR beta chain products were analyzed by high-throughput sequencing. TCRdb's own reprocessing of the public reads used fastp at Q25 and MiXCR and kept productive beta chains. One record per CDR3 amino acid sequence lists the most common genes and DNA. Across this sample there are nearly 200,000 distinct CDR3 sequences, with approximately 33% seen only once. Roughly 4.3% of the sample lies in the top ten. The germline V gene encodes CDR1 SEHNR and CDR2 FQNEAQ (reference sequence). Measured from the cysteine to the phenylalanine, the CDR3 is 13 residues long. Only the CDR3 DNA is retained, 39 bases long and in frame from the first base. V was cut back by 3 bases and J by 3 bases, leaving a gap of 8 bases between them.

This chain is built from TRBV7-9 and TRBJ1-2; a confident D gene designation cannot be given. This receptor was taken from a female donor with breast cancer. Some clones in this sample may be carry-over from other donors' samples. The specimen was axillary lymph node tissue. Here the CDR3 is given as CASSFVQHYGYTF. In nucleotides, the sequence is TGTGCCAGCAGCTTTGTCCAGCACTATGGCTACACCTTC.